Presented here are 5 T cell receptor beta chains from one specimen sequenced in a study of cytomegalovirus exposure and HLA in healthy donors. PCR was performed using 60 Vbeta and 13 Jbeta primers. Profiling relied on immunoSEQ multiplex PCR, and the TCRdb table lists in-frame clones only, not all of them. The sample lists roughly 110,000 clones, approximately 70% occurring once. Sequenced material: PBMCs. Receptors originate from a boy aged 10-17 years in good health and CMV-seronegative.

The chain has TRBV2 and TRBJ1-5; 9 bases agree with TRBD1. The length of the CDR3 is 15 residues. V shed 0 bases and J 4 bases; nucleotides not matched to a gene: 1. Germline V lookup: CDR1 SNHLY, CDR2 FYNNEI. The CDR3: CASSEAGTGNQPQHF. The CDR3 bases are TGTGCCAGCAGTGAAGCTGGGACAGGGAATCAGCCCCAGCATTTT.

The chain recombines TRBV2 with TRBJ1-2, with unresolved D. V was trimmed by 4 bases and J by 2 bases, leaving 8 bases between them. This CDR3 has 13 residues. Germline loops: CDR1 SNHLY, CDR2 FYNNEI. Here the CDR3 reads CASSVRGNYGYTF. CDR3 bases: TGTGCCAGCAGTGTCCGAGGAAACTATGGCTACACCTTC.

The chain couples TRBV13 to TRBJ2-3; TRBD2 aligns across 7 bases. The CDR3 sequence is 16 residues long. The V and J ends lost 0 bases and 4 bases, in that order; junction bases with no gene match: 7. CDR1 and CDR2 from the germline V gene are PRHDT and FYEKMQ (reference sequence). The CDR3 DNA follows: TGTGCCAGCAGCTTAGGAGCGGGAAGGAGGGCAGATACGCAGTATTTT. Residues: CASSLGAGRRADTQYF.

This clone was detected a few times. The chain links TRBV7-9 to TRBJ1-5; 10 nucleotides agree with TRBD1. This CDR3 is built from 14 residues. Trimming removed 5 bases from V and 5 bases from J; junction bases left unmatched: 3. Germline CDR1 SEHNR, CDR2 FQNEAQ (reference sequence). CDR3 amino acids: CASSVGTGDQPQHF. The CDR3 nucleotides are TGTGCCAGCAGCGTCGGGACAGGGGATCAGCCCCAGCATTTT.

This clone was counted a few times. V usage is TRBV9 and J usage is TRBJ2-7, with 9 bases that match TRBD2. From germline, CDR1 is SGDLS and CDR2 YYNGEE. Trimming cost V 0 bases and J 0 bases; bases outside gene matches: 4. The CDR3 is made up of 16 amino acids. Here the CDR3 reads CASSVAASGASYEQYF. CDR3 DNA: TGTGCCAGCAGCGTAGCGGCTAGCGGGGCCTCCTACGAGCAGTACTTC.